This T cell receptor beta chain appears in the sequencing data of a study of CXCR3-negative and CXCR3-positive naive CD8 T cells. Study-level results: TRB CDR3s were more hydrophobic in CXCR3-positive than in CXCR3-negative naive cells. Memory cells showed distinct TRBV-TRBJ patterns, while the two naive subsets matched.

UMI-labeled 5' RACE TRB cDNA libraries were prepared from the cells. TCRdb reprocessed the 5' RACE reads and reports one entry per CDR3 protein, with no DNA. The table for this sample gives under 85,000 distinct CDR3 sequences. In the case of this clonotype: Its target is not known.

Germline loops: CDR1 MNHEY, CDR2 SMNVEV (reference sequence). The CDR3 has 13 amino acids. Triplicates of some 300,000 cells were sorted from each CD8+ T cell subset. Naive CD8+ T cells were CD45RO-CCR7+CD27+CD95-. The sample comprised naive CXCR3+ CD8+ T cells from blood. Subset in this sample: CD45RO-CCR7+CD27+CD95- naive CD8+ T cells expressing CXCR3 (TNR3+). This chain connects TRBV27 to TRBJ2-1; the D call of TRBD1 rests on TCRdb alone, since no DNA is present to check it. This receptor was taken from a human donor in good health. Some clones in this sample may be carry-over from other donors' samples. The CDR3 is CASSRDRLHEQFF.